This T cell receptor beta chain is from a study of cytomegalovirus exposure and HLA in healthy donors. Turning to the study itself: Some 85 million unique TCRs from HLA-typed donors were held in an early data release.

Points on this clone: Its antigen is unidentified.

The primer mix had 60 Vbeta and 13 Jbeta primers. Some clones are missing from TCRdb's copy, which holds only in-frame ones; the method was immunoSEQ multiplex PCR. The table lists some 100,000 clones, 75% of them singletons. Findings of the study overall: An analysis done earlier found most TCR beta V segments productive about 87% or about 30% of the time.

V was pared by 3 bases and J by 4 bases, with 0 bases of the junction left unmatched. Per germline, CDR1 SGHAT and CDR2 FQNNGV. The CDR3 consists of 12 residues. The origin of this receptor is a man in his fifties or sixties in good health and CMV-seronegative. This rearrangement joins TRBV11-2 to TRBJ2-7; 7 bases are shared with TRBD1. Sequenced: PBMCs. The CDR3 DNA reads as TGTGCCAGCAGCTTGGGACAGTACGAGCAGTACTTC. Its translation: CASSLGQYEQYF.